Each of the 27 T cell receptor beta chains below was sequenced from the same sample in a study of T cells in tumors after PD-1 blockade. Measured with immunoSEQ multiplex PCR; TCRdb has only the in-frame clones, and not every one. The table records roughly 15,000 clones, about 82% of them present only once. Sequencing was performed on PBMCs, taken after anti-PD-1 treatment. Receptors were obtained from a human donor with basal cell carcinoma.

V gene TRBV10-1 combines with J gene TRBJ2-7, with 9 bases matching TRBD2. V gave up 2 bases and J gave up 6 bases; unmatched junction bases: 5. The CDR3 length is 14 residues. In germline, CDR1 is WNHNN, CDR2 SYGVQD (reference sequence). CDR3 sequence reads: CASSEGTAGGEQYF. The CDR3 DNA follows: TGCGCCAGCAGTGAGGGTACAGCGGGAGGCGAGCAGTACTTC.

This chain uses TRBV19 with TRBJ1-4; the match to TRBD1 covers 7 bases. Looked up from germline, CDR1 is LNHDA and CDR2 is SQIVND (reference sequence). Unmatched junction bases numbered 7, after V lost 4 bases and J lost 8 bases. The CDR3 consists of 14 residues. CDR3 sequence reads: CASSTRGREEKLFF. The CDR3, as DNA: TGTGCCAGTAGTACTAGGGGGCGAGAAGAAAAACTGTTTTTT.

This clone is medium-sized. This chain links TRBV28 with TRBJ2-5; the match to TRBD2 covers 11 bases. The V and J ends lost 2 bases and 5 bases, in that order; junction bases with no gene match: 4. Germline CDR1 and CDR2: MDHEN and SYDVKM. The CDR3 contains 15 residues. CDR3 DNA sequence: TGTGCCAGCAGTTTACTAGCGGGGGGAGAGGAGACCCAGTACTTC. It encodes CASSLLAGGEETQYF.

This clone was observed a single time. The rearrangement uses TRBV28 and TRBJ2-2; no reliable D call. Trimming left V 8 bases short and J 7 bases short, with 8 bases between. Germline V gene data show CDR1 as MDHEN and CDR2 as SYDVKM. The CDR3 is 11 amino acids. Here the CDR3 DNA reads TGTGCCAGCGCGACAAACGGGGAGCTGTTTTTT. Translated: CASATNGELFF.

The sample holds one count of this clone. This sequence joins TRBV3-1 (or the pseudogene TRBV3-2) and TRBJ1-1; 7 positions agree with TRBD1. Per germline, CDR1 LGHDT and CDR2 YNNKEL (reference sequence). The CDR3 spans 14 residues. V lost 5 bases and J lost 6; bases outside the gene matches: 9. Here the CDR3 reads CASSVRGRIPEAFF. DNA of the CDR3: TGTGCCAGCAGCGTAAGGGGGCGCATCCCTGAAGCTTTCTTT.

This chain joins TRBV28 and TRBJ2-2, with 11 bases fitting TRBD2. The germline V gene encodes CDR1 MDHEN and CDR2 SYDVKM. The V gene end was trimmed by 6 bases and the J gene end by 4 bases; junction bases not matched to a gene: 7. The CDR3 totals 16 residues. The CDR3 spells CASRASGLAGTGELFF. In DNA, the CDR3 is TGTGCCAGCAGAGCGAGTGGACTAGCGGGCACCGGGGAGCTGTTTTTT.

This clone was counted a few times. The rearrangement links TRBV2 to TRBJ1-1; D gene uncertain. Between the trimmed V and J ends, which lost 3 bases and 5 bases, there was a span of 13 bases. The CDR3 extends over 14 amino acids. CDR1 SNHLY and CDR2 FYNNEI come from the germline V gene. The CDR3, as DNA: TGTGCCAGCAGTGATGGAGGGCTAGGGACTGAAGCTTTCTTT. This encodes CASSDGGLGTEAFF.

In its sample, this clone was seen once. The gene calls are TRBV12-3 or TRBV12-4 and TRBJ1-1; tentatively, D is TRBD1 (5 bases). V lost 1 base, J lost 6 bases, and 9 bases lay in between. The CDR3 loop spans 13 amino acids. The CDR3 coding sequence is TGTGCCAGCAGTTTAGGCCTAGGGGCTGAAGCTTTCTTT. Protein sequence: CASSLGLGAEAFF.

This rearrangement joins TRBV2 to TRBJ2-1, with 11 bases fitting TRBD2. CDR1 and CDR2 (germline): SNHLY, FYNNEI. With 7 bases clipped from V and 2 bases from J, the junction kept 7 bases outside the gene matches. The CDR3 is 16 amino acids. The CDR3 loop is CASTRTSGRTYNEQFF. Written as DNA, the CDR3 is TGTGCCAGCACACGAACTAGCGGGAGAACCTACAATGAGCAGTTCTTC.

This clone was counted a few times. The V and J genes are TRBV19 and TRBJ2-2; 9 nucleotides align to TRBD2. This CDR3 contains 14 residues. Germline CDR1 is LNHDA and CDR2 is SQIVND (reference sequence). Germline trimming cut 1 base from V and 6 bases from J; bases unmatched to any gene: 0. The CDR3 loop reads CASSIGGGAGELFF. As DNA, the CDR3 is TGTGCCAGTAGTATAGGCGGGGGGGCCGGGGAGCTGTTTTTT.

J is TRBJ2-2 and V is TRBV7-3, with 8 bases matching TRBD1. Looked up from germline, CDR1 is SGHTA and CDR2 is FQGTGA. Losses at the gene ends were 3 bases for V and 6 bases for J; bases not matched to a gene: 6. The CDR3 is 15 residues long. DNA for the CDR3: TGTGCCAGCAGCTTTCAGGGGGCGCAGGCCGGGGAGCTGTTTTTT. Amino acid sequence: CASSFQGAQAGELFF.

The V and J genes are TRBV13 and TRBJ1-1, with a weak D call TRBD1 (5 bases). The germline gives CDR1 PRHDT, CDR2 FYEKMQ (reference sequence). There are 16 residues in the CDR3. Trimming removed 0 bases at V and 1 base at J, with 12 bases between. The chain's CDR3 is CASSLGLGGPNTEAFF. CDR3 sequence (DNA): TGTGCCAGCAGCTTAGGCCTGGGGGGACCGAACACTGAAGCTTTCTTT.

This clone was found once. V and J are TRBV25-1 and TRBJ2-5; D is ambiguous. Trimming pared 3 bases from V and 4 bases from J, leaving 6 bases between. Germline CDR1 is MGHDK and CDR2 is SYGVNS. The CDR3 is made up of 12 amino acids. CDR3: CASSDRTETQYF. The CDR3 region has the DNA TGTGCCAGCAGTGACCGAACAGAGACCCAGTACTTC.

The chain uses TRBV15 and TRBJ2-7, with TRBD1 matching over 7 bases. Germline V gives CDR1 LNHNV, CDR2 YYDKDF (reference sequence). The CDR3 loop spans 14 amino acids. V gave up 0 bases and J gave up 5 bases; unmatched junction bases: 4. CDR3 sequence: CATSRETGQDEQYF. In DNA, the CDR3 is TGTGCCACCAGCAGAGAGACAGGGCAGGACGAGCAGTACTTC.

V is TRBV7-9 and J is TRBJ2-3; D gene ambiguous. Germline CDR1 SEHNR, CDR2 FQNEAQ (reference sequence). With 9 bases removed from V and 1 base from J, the gap between germline ends came to 11 bases. The CDR3 sequence is 13 residues long. DNA of the CDR3: TGTGCCAGTCGAGAGGCGCGCACAGATACGCAGTATTTT. Its protein product is CASREARTDTQYF. Using reference TRBV7-9 and TRBJ2-3 for the parts outside the CDR3, the full variable domain is DTGVSQNPRHKITKRGQNVTFRCDPISEHNRLYWYRQTLGQGPEFLTYFQNEAQLEKSRLLSDRFSAERPKGSFSTLEIQRTEQGDSAMYLCASREARTDTQYFGPGTRLTVL.

This clone has a handful of counts. The rearrangement uses TRBV7-9 and TRBJ1-6; D might be TRBD1 (6 bases). Germline V gives CDR1 SEHNR, CDR2 FQNEAQ (reference sequence). V was trimmed by 5 bases and J by 8 bases, leaving 16 bases between them. The CDR3 covers 15 residues. The CDR3 region is CASSLGGGEYSPLHF. The CDR3 coding sequence is TGTGCCAGCAGCCTAGGGGGGGGCGAGTATTCACCCCTCCACTTT.

This sequence joins TRBV21-1 and TRBJ2-7; TRBD2 was called by the table and not checked on the DNA. TRBV21-1 is deemed a pseudogene. The CDR3 runs to 11 residues. CDR3: CALRGVQDQYF. CDR3 in DNA: TGTGCCTTACGGGGGGTGCAGGACCAGTACTTC.

This clone was seen a handful of times. DNA for the CDR3: TGTGCCAGCAGTTACTCGATCGCCAGGGAGGCTTTCTTT. Translation gives CASSYSIAREAFF. This sequence joins TRBV6-5 and TRBJ1-1; tentative D call: TRBD1 (5 bases). Between the trimmed V and J ends, which lost 0 bases and 11 bases, there was a span of 13 bases. Germline V gene lookup returns CDR1 MNHEY and CDR2 SVGAGI. The CDR3 runs to 13 residues.

This rearrangement joins TRBV7-3 to TRBJ2-7; 13 bases fit TRBD2. The CDR3 runs 14 residues. The junction had 8 bases not matched to a gene; V was cut back by 6 bases and J by 9 bases. Germline V gene lookup returns CDR1 SGHTA and CDR2 FQGTGA. The CDR3 spells CASRSGLAGEAQYF. CDR3 coding DNA: TGTGCCAGCAGGTCCGGACTAGCGGGAGAGGCGCAGTACTTC. Drawing the rest from reference TRBV7-3 and TRBJ2-7, the complete variable domain is GAGVSQTPSNKVTEKGKYVELRCDPISGHTALYWYRQSLGQGPEFLIYFQGTGAADDSGLPNDRFFAVRPEGSVSTLKIQRTERGDSAVYLCASRSGLAGEAQYFGPGTRLTVT.

This chain joins TRBV23-1 and TRBJ2-7; a weak D match, TRBD2 (5 bases). TRBV23-1 belongs to the ORF category, with a function that is uncertain. V lost 3 bases to trimming and J lost 2 bases, with 11 bases between them. This CDR3 is built from 14 residues. CDR3 bases: TGCGCCAGCAGTCATCTAGCCGGAACCTACGAGCAGTACTTC. It translates to CASSHLAGTYEQYF.

Only a few counts were recorded for this clone. The J gene is TRBJ1-2, the V gene TRBV28, with D tentatively TRBD1 (5 bases). CDR3 length: 13 residues. V shed 7 bases and J shed 4 bases, with 13 bases lying between them. Germline V gene sequence: CDR1 MDHEN, CDR2 SYDVKM. CDR3 DNA sequence: TGTGCCAGCAAACCCGGGACTGCCTATGGCTACACCTTC. This codes for CASKPGTAYGYTF.

In DNA form, the CDR3 reads TGTGCCAGCTCACCGGGACAGCGCTATGGCTACACCTTC. It specifies CASSPGQRYGYTF. This chain connects TRBV18 to TRBJ1-2; 7 bases line up with TRBD1. Germline V gene lookup returns CDR1 KGHSH and CDR2 LQKENI. V dropped 3 bases and J dropped 4; count of bases not matched to a gene: 2. CDR3 length: 13 amino acids.

V and J are TRBV15 and TRBJ2-7, with 7 positions matching TRBD2. The germline CDR1 and CDR2 sequences are LNHNV and YYDKDF (reference sequence). J was trimmed by 2 bases and V by 0 bases; bases with no gene match: 10. CDR3 size: 17 residues. CDR3 sequence (DNA): TGTGCCACCAGCAGAGATCTAAGCGGGATTACTACCTACGAGCAGTACTTC. Its translation is CATSRDLSGITTYEQYF. Variable domain in full (rest from reference TRBV15 and TRBJ2-7): DAMVIQNPRYQVTQFGKPVTLSCSQTLNHNVMYWYQQKSSQAPKLLFHYYDKDFNNEADTPDNFQSRRPNTSFCFLDIRSPGLGDTAMYLCATSRDLSGITTYEQYFGPGTRLTVT.

The rearrangement uses TRBV24-1 and TRBJ1-2, with unresolved D. Trimming cost V 2 bases and J 4 bases, with 22 bases left between them. CDR1 and CDR2 (germline): KGHDR, SFDVKD. The CDR3 totals 18 residues. In nucleotides, the CDR3 is TGTGCCACCAGTGATTCCCTGACCGGAGCGGGGAGAGGCTATGGCTACACCTTC. Protein product: CATSDSLTGAGRGYGYTF.

The J gene is TRBJ1-1, the V gene TRBV18; D perhaps matches TRBD1 (5 bases). The CDR3 extends over 14 amino acids. Between the trimmed V and J ends, which lost 2 bases and 4 bases, there was a span of 11 bases. Germline V lookup: CDR1 KGHSH, CDR2 LQKENI. The CDR3 is CASSPVGVGTEAFF. The CDR3 DNA is TGTGCCAGCTCACCAGTAGGGGTCGGCACTGAAGCTTTCTTT.

The V gene is TRBV15, the J gene TRBJ2-5, with 7 bases matching TRBD2. Germline CDR1 LNHNV, CDR2 YYDKDF (reference sequence). V shed 1 base and J 5 bases; nucleotides not matched to a gene: 7. The CDR3 runs 15 residues. The CDR3 here is CATSRVAGRGETQYF. In DNA, the CDR3 is TGTGCCACCAGCAGAGTGGCAGGGAGGGGCGAGACCCAGTACTTC.

CDR3 amino acids: CASIPPSSGREEGPEQYF. CDR3 coding DNA: TGCGCCAGCATCCCCCCCTCTAGCGGGAGGGAAGAAGGGCCCGAGCAGTACTTC. The chain employs TRBV5-1 and TRBJ2-7, with 12 nucleotides matching TRBD2. The length of the CDR3 is 18 residues. Losses at the gene ends were 6 bases for V and 6 bases for J; bases not matched to a gene: 19. Germline lookup yields CDR1 SGHRS and CDR2 YFSETQ.